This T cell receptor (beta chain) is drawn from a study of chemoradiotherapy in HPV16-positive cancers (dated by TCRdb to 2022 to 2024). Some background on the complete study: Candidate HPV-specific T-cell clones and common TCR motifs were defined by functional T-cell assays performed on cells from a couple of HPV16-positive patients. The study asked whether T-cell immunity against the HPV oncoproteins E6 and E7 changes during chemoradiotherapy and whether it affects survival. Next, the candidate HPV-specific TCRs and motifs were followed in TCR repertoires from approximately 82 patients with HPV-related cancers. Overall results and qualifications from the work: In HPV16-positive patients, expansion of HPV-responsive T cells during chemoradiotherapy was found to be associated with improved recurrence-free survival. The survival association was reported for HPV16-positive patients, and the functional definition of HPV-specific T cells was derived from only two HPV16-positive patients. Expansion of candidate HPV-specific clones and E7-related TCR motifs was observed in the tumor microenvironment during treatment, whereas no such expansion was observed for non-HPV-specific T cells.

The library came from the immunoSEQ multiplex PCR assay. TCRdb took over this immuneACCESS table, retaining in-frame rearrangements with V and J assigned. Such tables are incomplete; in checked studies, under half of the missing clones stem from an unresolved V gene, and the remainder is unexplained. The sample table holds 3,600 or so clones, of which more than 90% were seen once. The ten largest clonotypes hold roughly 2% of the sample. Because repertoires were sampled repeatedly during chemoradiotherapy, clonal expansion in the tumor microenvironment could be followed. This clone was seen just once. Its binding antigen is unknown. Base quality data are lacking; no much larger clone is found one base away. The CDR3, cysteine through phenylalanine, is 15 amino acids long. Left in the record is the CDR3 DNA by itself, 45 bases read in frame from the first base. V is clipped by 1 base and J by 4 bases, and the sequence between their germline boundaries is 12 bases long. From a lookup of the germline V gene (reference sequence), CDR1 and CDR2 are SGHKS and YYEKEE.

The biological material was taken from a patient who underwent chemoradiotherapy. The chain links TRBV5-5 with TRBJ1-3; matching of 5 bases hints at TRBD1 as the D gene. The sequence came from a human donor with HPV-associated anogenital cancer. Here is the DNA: TGTGCCAGCAGCTTGTCTGGGGCTAGCGGAAACACCATATATTTT. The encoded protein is CASSLSGASGNTIYF.